This T cell receptor beta chain was identified in a study of CD8 T cells in Susac syndrome. General study points: The authors acknowledged that their TCR sequencing and HLA analysis involved a relatively small number of individuals.

The authors sequenced TCR beta from blood CD8+ and CD4+ T cells. Remarks on this clonotype: Its antigen is as yet unknown.

Random-hexamer reverse transcription was applied to 0.5 to 1 ug RNA. TCRdb ran MiXCR on the immunoSEQ multiplex PCR reads and lists one entry per CDR3 protein. The sample yields 250,000 to 300,000 distinct CDR3 sequences, roughly 90% seen once. CDR3 length: 16 residues. Germline V gene data show CDR1 as MNHEY and CDR2 as SVGEGT. J lost 2 bases, V lost 2 bases, and 7 bases had no gene match. The J gene is TRBJ1-1, the V gene TRBV6-2 or TRBV6-3, with 8 positions matching TRBD1. The sequencing input was CD8+ T cells from PBMCs. The TCR comes from a human donor with multiple sclerosis. CDR3 residues: CASSYGQGAQNTEAFF. DNA of the CDR3: TGTGCCAGCAGTTACGGGCAGGGGGCGCAAAACACTGAAGCTTTCTTT.